Here is one T cell receptor beta chain with its context. Authors' data handling: Reference gene primers were amplified, and this amplification served to estimate nucleated cell counts. The protocol was immunoSEQ multiplex PCR, while the TCRdb copy is restricted to in-frame clones and leaves out a portion. The V and J calls and clone size were taken over from that table, and D and trimming were inferred from the DNA. This table has over 90,000 clones, more than 90% appearing once. The data derive from a study of blood T cell repertoires in COVID-19. Enrolment of Seattle patients took place during active infection, and they were followed longitudinally. CDR1 is LNHDA and CDR2 is SQIVND in the germline V gene (reference sequence). Trimming took 6 bases from V and 4 from J; bases not matched to a gene: 19. CDR3 length: 20 residues.

V and J are TRBV19 and TRBJ2-1, with 12 bases fitting TRBD2. Material: peripheral blood. The receptor was isolated from a woman aged 50 to 65 with COVID-19, enrolled during active disease. CDR3 DNA: TGTGCCAGTAGGGAGAGAGTAGGACTAGCGGGGTGGGCCGAGTACAATGAGCAGTTCTTC. It yields the protein CASRERVGLAGWAEYNEQFF. Drawing the rest from reference TRBV19 and TRBJ2-1, the complete variable domain is DGGITQSPKYLFRKEGQNVTLSCEQNLNHDAMYWYRQDPGQGLRLIYYSQIVNDFQKGDIAEGYSVSREKKESFPLTVTSAQKNPTAFYLCASRERVGLAGWAEYNEQFFGPGTRLTVL.